These 25 T cell receptor beta chains were sequenced from one sample in a study of blood T cell repertoires in COVID-19. Profiling relied on immunoSEQ multiplex PCR, and the TCRdb table lists in-frame clones only, not all of them. The table has around 39,000 clones, 86% seen once. The material sequenced was peripheral blood. The receptor set was obtained from a man aged 55 to 70 with active COVID-19.

On this clone itself: The same CDR3 can be traced to other DNA sequences in this sample. The rearrangement joins TRBV7-9 to TRBJ1-1; no clear D. CDR1 and CDR2 from the germline V gene are SEHNR and FQNEAQ (reference sequence). This CDR3 is built from 12 residues. Trimming removed 5 bases from V and 8 bases from J, with 12 bases in between. The CDR3: CASSDRELEAFF. CDR3 coding DNA: TGTGCCAGCAGCGATCGGGAGCTGGAAGCTTTCTTT. Using reference TRBV7-9 and TRBJ1-1 for the parts outside the CDR3, the full variable domain is DTGVSQNPRHKITKRGQNVTFRCDPISEHNRLYWYRQTLGQGPEFLTYFQNEAQLEKSRLLSDRFSAERPKGSFSTLEIQRTEQGDSAMYLCASSDRELEAFFGQGTRLTVV.

This clone has a single count. The rearrangement joins TRBV4-1 to TRBJ2-7; the D gene is possibly TRBD1 (6 bases). The CDR3 runs 14 residues. Germline CDR1 MGHRA, CDR2 YSYEKL. V lost 0 bases, J lost 8 bases, and 14 bases lay in between. The CDR3 region has the DNA TGCGCCAGCAGCCAAGATAGTCAGGGGTACAAGCAGTACTTC. It is translated as CASSQDSQGYKQYF.

V and J are TRBV19 and TRBJ1-4, with unresolved D. Germline assignment: CDR1 LNHDA and CDR2 SQIVND (reference sequence). V was trimmed by 2 bases and J by 2 bases, leaving 12 bases between them. CDR3 size: 16 residues. CDR3 DNA sequence: TGTGCCAGTAGTATAAATACGGGGTATACTAATGAAAAACTGTTTTTT. It specifies CASSINTGYTNEKLFF. Using reference TRBV19 and TRBJ1-4 for the parts outside the CDR3, the full variable domain is DGGITQSPKYLFRKEGQNVTLSCEQNLNHDAMYWYRQDPGQGLRLIYYSQIVNDFQKGDIAEGYSVSREKKESFPLTVTSAQKNPTAFYLCASSINTGYTNEKLFFGSGTQLSVL.

This chain uses TRBV7-2 with TRBJ1-4; TRBD1 might be the D (6 bases). V lost 1 base and J lost 6, with 12 bases in between. The CDR3 is 15 residues long. Looked up from germline, CDR1 is SGHTA and CDR2 is FQGNSA. CDR3 sequence: CASSLEGQGYEKLFF. CDR3 sequence (DNA): TGTGCCAGCAGCTTAGAGGGGCAGGGGTATGAAAAACTGTTTTTT.

J is TRBJ2-7 and V is TRBV11-2; 8 bases are shared with TRBD1. The V gene end was trimmed by 3 bases and the J gene end by 3 bases; junction bases not matched to a gene: 7. Germline-derived CDR1 and CDR2 are SGHAT and FQNNGV. The CDR3 has 15 amino acids. CDR3 amino acids: CASSLGAGGSYEQYF. The CDR3 nucleotides read TGTGCCAGCAGCTTGGGGGCAGGGGGCAGCTACGAGCAGTACTTC.

This clone was seen more than once but under ten times. CDR3 loop: CSVFDRAGANVLTF. For the CDR3, the DNA is TGCAGCGTTTTCGACAGGGCAGGGGCCAACGTCCTGACTTTC. The rearrangement uses TRBV29-1 and TRBJ2-6, with 7 positions matching TRBD1. V shed 5 bases and J 4 bases; nucleotides not matched to a gene: 5. From germline, CDR1 is SQVTM and CDR2 ANQGSEA. This CDR3 is built from 14 residues.

This clone was seen once. The CDR3 coding sequence is TGTGCCAGCAGCGTTTCTAGCGGGAGCCGAAAGAACACCGGGGAGCTGTTTTTT. This translates into CASSVSSGSRKNTGELFF. The chain combines TRBV9 with TRBJ2-2; 10 bases map to TRBD2. Germline CDR1 reads SGDLS; CDR2 reads YYNGEE. V shed 2 bases and J 1 base; nucleotides not matched to a gene: 8. The CDR3 is 18 residues long.

The chain links TRBV7-9 to TRBJ2-1, with 8 bases aligning to TRBD1. V lost 5 bases to trimming and J lost 8 bases; unmatched junction nucleotides: 2. CDR1 and CDR2 (germline): SEHNR, FQNEAQ (reference sequence). The CDR3 has 12 amino acids. CDR3 protein: CASSPDRDEQFF. The CDR3 DNA sequence: TGTGCCAGCAGCCCGGACAGGGATGAGCAGTTCTTC.

The V and J genes are TRBV5-8 and TRBJ2-2, with D tentatively TRBD2 (6 bases). Germline-derived CDR1 and CDR2 are SGHTS and YDEGEE. CDR3 length equals 16 residues. Trimming took 0 bases from V and 3 from J, leaving 12 bases between them. The CDR3 nucleotides read TGTGCCAGCAGCTTGGGGGTAGCGGTTTACACCGGGGAGCTGTTTTTT. This encodes CASSLGVAVYTGELFF.

This chain links TRBV5-1 with TRBJ2-5; 7 bases are a match to TRBD2. Trimming at V came to 6 bases and at J to 4 bases, leaving 9 bases not matched to a gene. Germline lookup yields CDR1 SGHRS and CDR2 YFSETQ. This CDR3 contains 14 residues. The CDR3 DNA reads TGCGCCAGCAAGGAGGGAGGGCCGTCAGAGACCCAGTACTTC. Amino acid sequence: CASKEGGPSETQYF. Full variable domain (rest looked up from reference TRBV5-1 and TRBJ2-5): KAGVTQTPRYLIKTRGQQVTLSCSPISGHRSVSWYQQTPGQGLQFLFEYFSETQRNKGNFPGRFSGRQFSNSRSEMNVSTLELGDSALYLCASKEGGPSETQYFGPGTRLLVL.

The DNA of the CDR3 is TGTGCCAGCAGCCCGTGGACTGCTTCCTACGAGCAGTACTTC. Translation gives CASSPWTASYEQYF. The chain links TRBV7-2 to TRBJ2-7, with a weak D call TRBD2 (5 bases). V was shortened by 5 bases and J by 1 base, with 12 bases between the two germline ends. Germline loops: CDR1 SGHTA, CDR2 FQGNSA. This CDR3 contains 14 residues.

The chain uses TRBV24-1 and TRBJ2-3, with TRBD1 matching over 8 bases. V was pared by 1 base and J by 3 bases, with 8 bases of the junction left unmatched. CDR3 length equals 17 residues. Per the germline V gene, CDR1 is KGHDR and CDR2 is SFDVKD. The DNA of the CDR3 is TGTGCCACCAGTGATTTAAAGGACAGGGCAGCGACAGATACGCAGTATTTT. It translates to CATSDLKDRAATDTQYF.

J is TRBJ1-1 and V is TRBV2, with D possibly being TRBD1 (5 bases). The CDR3 length is 15 residues. The V end was cut by 7 bases, the J end by 0 bases, with 15 bases between. Germline CDR1 and CDR2: SNHLY and FYNNEI. The CDR3 nucleotides are TGTGCCAGCACGGTGCAGGGCAGAATGAACACTGAAGCTTTCTTT. Protein: CASTVQGRMNTEAFF. Full variable domain (rest looked up from reference TRBV2 and TRBJ1-1): EPEVTQTPSHQVTQMGQEVILRCVPISNHLYFYWYRQILGQKVEFLVSFYNNEISEKSEIFDDQFSVERPDGSNFTLKIRSTKLEDSAMYFCASTVQGRMNTEAFFGQGTRLTVV.

This chain links TRBV18 with TRBJ1-2, with D possibly being TRBD1 (5 bases). Trimming took 3 bases from V and 7 from J, leaving 18 bases between them. The germline V gene has CDR1 KGHSH and CDR2 LQKENI. The CDR3 runs to 15 residues. The DNA of the CDR3 is TGTGCCAGCTCACCGGGGGACTTAATGTCCGGTGGCTACACCTTC. This encodes CASSPGDLMSGGYTF.

This clone has only one observation. V is TRBV9 and J is TRBJ2-2; 9 bases match TRBD2. The CDR3 consists of 16 residues. From germline, CDR1 is SGDLS and CDR2 YYNGEE. Trimming cost V 3 bases and J 5 bases; bases outside gene matches: 8. The DNA of the CDR3 is TGTGCCAGCAGCGCCCCTGGGCGGGGGGGGACCGGGGAGCTGTTTTTT. Its protein is CASSAPGRGGTGELFF.

In its sample, this clone was seen a few times. The chain uses TRBV20-1 and TRBJ2-1; maybe TRBD1 (8 bases). V dropped 3 bases and J dropped 6 bases, with 18 bases sitting between them. Germline V gene lookup returns CDR1 DFQATT and CDR2 SNEGSKA (reference sequence). The CDR3 runs 15 residues. CDR3 in amino acids: CSASRAHRGGNEQFF. CDR3 nucleotide sequence: TGCAGTGCTAGTCGGGCCCACAGGGGGGGCAATGAGCAGTTCTTC.

The gene calls are TRBV15 and TRBJ2-7, with TRBD2 matching over 7 bases. This CDR3 is built from 14 residues. Germline CDR1 and CDR2: LNHNV and YYDKDF (reference sequence). Trimming removed 6 bases from V and 4 bases from J; junction bases left unmatched: 9. CDR3 sequence reads: CATRASGSLYEQYF. The CDR3 DNA reads as TGTGCCACCAGGGCTAGCGGCAGCCTTTACGAGCAGTACTTC.

The V call is TRBV19, the J call TRBJ1-4; D gene ambiguous. Trimming stripped 6 bases from V and 6 bases from J, with 5 bases between. Germline loops: CDR1 LNHDA, CDR2 SQIVND (reference sequence). The CDR3 is 11 amino acids. This CDR3 reads CASRRDEKLFF. The CDR3 coding sequence is TGTGCCAGTAGGAGGGATGAAAAACTGTTTTTT.

The chain links TRBV27 to TRBJ1-5; D gene uncertain. In germline, CDR1 is MNHEY, CDR2 SMNVEV (reference sequence). The CDR3 covers 17 residues. With 0 bases removed from V and 2 bases from J, the gap between germline ends came to 14 bases. The CDR3 coding sequence is TGTGCCAGCAGTTTATCATTTTCGCTACGTGGCAATCAGCCCCAGCATTTT. As protein: CASSLSFSLRGNQPQHF.

The chain carries TRBV20-1 and TRBJ2-7; D uncertain. The CDR3 runs 10 residues. The germline CDR1 and CDR2 sequences are DFQATT and SNEGSKA (reference sequence). Trimming left V 1 base short and J 5 bases short, with 3 bases between. CDR3 nucleotides: TGCAGTGCTAGAGGAGACGAGCAGTACTTC. Translated: CSARGDEQYF.

The chain couples TRBV12-5 to TRBJ2-7; tentatively, D is TRBD2 (5 bases). V lost 2 bases and J 6 bases, leaving 8 bases between the germline ends. Germline V gene sequence: CDR1 LGHNT, CDR2 FRNRAP. The CDR3 has 12 residues. CDR3 in amino acids: CASGLRGIEQYF. The DNA for the CDR3 is TGTGCTAGTGGTTTGCGAGGGATCGAGCAGTACTTC. The variable domain in full, with the rest retrieved from reference TRBV12-5 and TRBJ2-7, is DARVTQTPRHKVTEMGQEVTMRCQPILGHNTVFWYRQTMMQGLELLAYFRNRAPLDDSGMPKDRFSAEMPDATLATLKIQPSEPRDSAVYFCASGLRGIEQYFGPGTRLTVT.

This rearrangement joins TRBV5-1 to TRBJ1-1; 8 nucleotides match TRBD1. Trimming cost V 3 bases and J 0 bases; bases outside gene matches: 1. The CDR3 length is 14 residues. The V gene's germline CDR1 is SGHRS and CDR2 YFSETQ. In DNA form, the CDR3 reads TGCGCCAGCAGCTGGACAGGGATGAACACTGAAGCTTTCTTT. Its protein is CASSWTGMNTEAFF.

This clone was seen once. The V gene is TRBV11-2, the J gene TRBJ2-5; possibly TRBD2 for D (6 bases). From germline, CDR1 is SGHAT and CDR2 FQNNGV. This CDR3 comprises 14 residues. V was shortened by 4 bases and J by 10 bases, with 19 bases between the two germline ends. CDR3 protein: CASSSIRAPGVQYF. The CDR3 bases are TGTGCCAGCAGCTCCATCCGGGCCCCGGGGGTCCAGTACTTC.

This chain joins TRBV3-1 (or the pseudogene TRBV3-2) and TRBJ1-4; D possibly corresponds to TRBD1 (5 bases). The CDR3 totals 15 residues. Per the germline V gene, CDR1 is LGHDT and CDR2 is YNNKEL (reference sequence). Between the trimmed V and J ends, which lost 2 bases and 3 bases, there was a span of 10 bases. The CDR3 here is CASSQTQVSNEKLFF. For the CDR3, the DNA is TGTGCCAGCAGCCAAACACAGGTGTCTAATGAAAAACTGTTTTTT.

The chain joins TRBV7-2 to TRBJ2-7; D perhaps matches TRBD1 (6 bases). Germline CDR1 reads SGHTA; CDR2 reads FQGNSA. The CDR3 has 15 amino acids. The ends were cut back, 2 bases at V and 0 bases at J, with 11 bases in the middle. The CDR3 DNA follows: TGTGCCAGCAGCTTATCGGACAGTTCCTCCTACGAGCAGTACTTC. The encoded protein is CASSLSDSSSYEQYF.